This T cell receptor beta chain was recovered during a study of regulatory dendritic cells for organ transplantation. The study's findings and limits: Resting memory CD8+ T cells held the most alloreactive clonotypes. Regulatory dendritic cells appeared to expand memory CD8+ clones less than mature ones. Memory T cells were less diverse than naive, with memory CD8+ most oligoclonal.

Sorted T cells were CFSE-labeled and cultured 5 days with allogeneic regulatory or mature dendritic cells at 1:10. Sequenced by immunoSEQ multiplex PCR; TCRdb stores in-frame clones only, minus some. The repertoire includes approximately 11,000 clones, roughly 70% of them detected once, and about 2.6% sits in the top ten. This CDR3 spans 15 amino acids. Germline V gene sequence: CDR1 KGHSH, CDR2 LQKENI. Trimming took 5 bases from V and 0 from J; bases not matched to a gene: 6. On this clone: Its antigen is currently unknown.

The sample consisted of memory CD4+ T cells from blood cultured with regulatory dendritic cells. Regarding subset: CD45RO+ memory T cells. The source of this sequence is a human donor in good health. The V call is TRBV18, the J call TRBJ2-7, with 8 bases aligning to TRBD1. CDR3 nucleotides: TGTGCCAGCTCATCACGGACAGGGTCCTCCTACGAGCAGTACTTC. Translated, it gives CASSSRTGSSYEQYF.